This TCR beta chain came from a study of cytomegalovirus exposure and HLA in healthy donors. In the study overall: The roughly 120 million unique TCR beta sequences, from roughly 170 million T cells, were found by an earlier analysis. Clustering assigned 81% of the roughly 380 genotyped donors to the Caucasian-associated ancestry cluster. Whole-study results and caveats: By HLA locus, TCR association rates varied in a later analysis, with DRB1 showing the most and HLA-C the fewest. Sequencing depth roughly uniform across donors was assumed in presence/absence analyses.

The CDR3 consists of 14 residues. CDR1 is SGHVS and CDR2 is FNYEAQ in the germline V gene. Trimming stripped 1 base from V and 1 base from J, with 7 bases between. The sample holds a few counts of this clone. The antigen remains undetermined. The PCR employed 60 Vbeta primers together with 13 Jbeta primers. Assay: immunoSEQ multiplex PCR; the TCRdb copy retains only in-frame clones and omits some. The sample shows around 150,000 clones, 86% of them seen only once. The receptor was isolated from a woman between 18 and 30 years old in good health and CMV-seronegative. The specimen was PBMCs. The V and J genes are TRBV7-6 and TRBJ1-1; D is undetermined. Written as DNA, the CDR3 is TGTGCCAGCAGCTTAGTGTCGGGGAACACTGAAGCTTTCTTT. It yields the protein CASSLVSGNTEAFF. The variable domain in full, with the rest retrieved from reference TRBV7-6 and TRBJ1-1, is GAGVSQSPRYKVTKRGQDVALRCDPISGHVSLYWYRQALGQGPEFLTYFNYEAQQDKSGLPNDRFSAERPEGSISTLTIQRTEQRDSAMYRCASSLVSGNTEAFFGQGTRLTVV.